These 27 T cell receptor beta chains were sequenced from one sample in a study of early T cells in non-severe SARS-CoV-2 infection (dated by TCRdb to the early 2020s). The library was prepared using 5' RACE. Sequencing used a NextSeq 500. In-frame beta chains were kept once TCRdb had trimmed the public reads at Q25 with fastp and called clones with MiXCR. One record per CDR3 amino acid sequence lists the most common genes and DNA. Counted in this sample were 68,000 or so distinct CDR3 sequences; 12% of them appeared once. Less than 2% of the sample rests with the top ten. Sequencing was done on a sample of whole blood. These receptors were obtained from an adult who was a healthcare worker with PCR-confirmed SARS-CoV-2 infection or an uninfected control (not recorded which).

The chain joins TRBV20-1 to TRBJ2-3; TRBD2 matches 9 bases. The CDR3 totals 16 residues. J was trimmed by 4 bases and V by 0 bases; bases with no gene match: 8. CDR1 is DFQATT, CDR2 SNEGSKA, per germline (reference sequence). The CDR3 DNA sequence: TGCAGTGCTAGAGAAGGGGTAGCGGGGGCGGCAGATACGCAGTATTTT. Translated: CSAREGVAGAADTQYF.

In this sample, this clonotype turned up many times. The chain joins TRBV30 to TRBJ2-7; 9 bases match TRBD1. The CDR3 length is 13 residues. Germline V gene sequence: CDR1 GTSNPN, CDR2 SVGIG (reference sequence). The ends lost 1 base at V and 4 bases at J; junction bases unmatched: 2. This CDR3 reads CAWSAGQGYEQYF. For the CDR3, the DNA is TGTGCCTGGAGTGCGGGACAGGGTTACGAGCAGTACTTC.

There are many counts of this clonotype. The chain joins TRBV5-1 to TRBJ1-6; tentatively, D is TRBD1 (5 bases). Looked up from germline, CDR1 is SGHRS and CDR2 is YFSETQ. The ends were cut back, 1 base at V and 7 bases at J, with 12 bases in the middle. The CDR3 consists of 15 residues. The CDR3, as DNA: TGCGCCAGCAGCTTGTACGGGGGGGACAATTCACCCCTCCACTTT. Amino acid sequence: CASSLYGGDNSPLHF.

This clonotype has a handful of counts. V is TRBV27 and J is TRBJ2-3; D call uncertain. Germline V gene data show CDR1 as MNHEY and CDR2 as SMNVEV (reference sequence). Between the trimmed V and J ends, which lost 5 bases and 11 bases, there was a span of 20 bases. The CDR3 covers 14 residues. The CDR3 protein is CASSPHATIRLQYF. CDR3 nucleotides: TGTGCCAGCAGTCCCCACGCGACAATTCGTCTGCAGTATTTT.

In this sample, this clonotype turned up a few times. The chain recombines TRBV29-1 with TRBJ2-3; TRBD2 matches 9 bases. The CDR3 runs 14 residues. V lost 6 bases to trimming and J lost 6 bases; unmatched junction nucleotides: 10. The germline V gene has CDR1 SQVTM and CDR2 ANQGSEA. The CDR3 protein is CSVLTSGSEDTQYF. CDR3 nucleotide sequence: TGCAGCGTGTTGACTAGCGGTTCCGAGGATACGCAGTATTTT.

This clonotype was seen ten or more times. The rearrangement uses TRBV10-1 and TRBJ1-5; D call uncertain. There are 13 residues in the CDR3. CDR1 and CDR2 (germline): WNHNN, SYGVQD (reference sequence). V was trimmed by 6 bases and J by 0 bases, leaving 6 bases between them. CDR3 protein: CASSRDSNQPQHF. The CDR3 DNA is TGCGCCAGCAGCAGAGATAGCAATCAGCCCCAGCATTTT.

The table lists this clonotype with many counts. The rearrangement joins TRBV27 to TRBJ2-7; 9 bases match TRBD1. Germline V gives CDR1 MNHEY, CDR2 SMNVEV (reference sequence). The J segment lost 4 bases and the V segment lost 5 bases, leaving 12 bases of the junction unmatched. The CDR3 length is 16 residues. The CDR3 DNA reads as TGTGCCAGCAGTCCATCCGGGACAGGGAGTTTTTACGAGCAGTACTTC. Translating it yields CASSPSGTGSFYEQYF.

This clonotype was seen more than once but under ten times. The V and J genes are TRBV7-8 and TRBJ1-1; 7 bases align to TRBD1. From germline, CDR1 is SGHVS and CDR2 FQNEAQ. After removal of 5 bases from V and 11 bases from J, the junction contained 14 bases not matched to a gene. This CDR3 region has 14 residues. The CDR3 nucleotides are TGTGCCAGCAGCCCCAGCCGACAGGGACTAGTTGCTTTCTTT. Its translation is CASSPSRQGLVAFF.

The chain couples TRBV4-3 to TRBJ1-1; weak D call: TRBD1 (6 bases). Germline CDR1 LGHNA, CDR2 YSLEER. The CDR3 is 17 residues long. V was clipped by 4 bases and J by 3 bases, with 21 bases between them. The CDR3: CASSPEVGGPRYTEAFF. The CDR3 bases are TGCGCCAGCAGCCCTGAGGTGGGGGGGCCCAGGTACACTGAAGCTTTCTTT.

This clonotype appeared a few times. V usage is TRBV28 and J usage is TRBJ1-1; D is unresolved. CDR3 size: 12 residues. With 6 bases removed from V and 7 bases from J, the gap between germline ends came to 12 bases. Germline assignment: CDR1 MDHEN and CDR2 SYDVKM. The CDR3 DNA follows: TGTGCCAGCAGCGTAGGACGGTATGAAGCTTTCTTT. It yields the protein CASSVGRYEAFF.

This clonotype was observed a handful of times. V and J are TRBV12-3 or TRBV12-4 and TRBJ1-2; 7 positions match TRBD1. V was pared by 6 bases and J by 2 bases, with 3 bases of the junction left unmatched. This CDR3 is built from 13 residues. CDR3 loop: CASRAQGNYGYTF. Written as DNA, the CDR3 is TGTGCCAGCAGGGCACAGGGGAACTATGGCTACACCTTC.

This clonotype was observed a handful of times. V usage is TRBV29-1 and J usage is TRBJ1-2, with unresolved D. V dropped 1 base and J dropped 8 bases, with 8 bases sitting between them. CDR1 and CDR2 (germline): SQVTM, ANQGSEA. The CDR3 is 11 amino acids. In DNA, the CDR3 is TGCAGCGTTGAAGGCGTTTGGGGCTACACCTTC. Translation: CSVEGVWGYTF.

V usage is TRBV6-1 and J usage is TRBJ2-2; maybe TRBD2 (5 bases). Germline V CDR1 and CDR2: MNHNS, SASEGT. This CDR3 has 12 amino acids. The V gene lost 8 bases and the J gene lost 6 bases, with 10 bases spanning the gap. CDR3 sequence (DNA): TGTGCCAGCCTGAGGGCGCCCGGGGAGCTGTTTTTT. This sequence encodes CASLRAPGELFF.

This chain connects TRBV30 to TRBJ2-7, with D possibly TRBD1 on 5 matching bases. The CDR3 runs 11 residues. Trimming took 3 bases from V and 5 from J, leaving 8 bases between them. The germline CDR1 and CDR2 sequences are GTSNPN and SVGIG (reference sequence). CDR3: CAWSRADEQYF. The CDR3 DNA reads TGTGCCTGGAGCAGGGCAGACGAGCAGTACTTC.

This clonotype was counted between two and nine times. The chain carries TRBV11-2 and TRBJ1-6; D gene ambiguous. The V end was cut by 1 base, the J end by 0 bases, with 7 bases between. Per the germline V gene, CDR1 is SGHAT and CDR2 is FQNNGV. This CDR3 contains 16 residues. CDR3 sequence reads: CASSLAGSSYNSPLHF. Written as DNA, the CDR3 is TGTGCCAGCAGCTTAGCCGGGAGCTCCTATAATTCACCCCTCCACTTT. Supplemented by reference TRBV11-2 and TRBJ1-6, the full variable domain reads EAGVAQSPRYKIIEKRQSVAFWCNPISGHATLYWYQQILGQGPKLLIQFQNNGVVDDSQLPKDRFSAERLKGVDSTLKIQPAKLEDSAVYLCASSLAGSSYNSPLHFGNGTRLTVT.

The J gene is TRBJ1-1, the V gene TRBV20-1, with a tentative D call TRBD1 (6 bases). The CDR3 consists of 13 residues. Deletions cut 6 bases from V and 3 bases from J, with 14 bases between. Germline lookup yields CDR1 DFQATT and CDR2 SNEGSKA (reference sequence). The DNA of the CDR3 is TGCAGTGCATCAACAGGGAGGGACACTGAAGCTTTCTTT. Protein: CSASTGRDTEAFF.

This chain joins TRBV7-8 and TRBJ2-7; D ambiguous. Between the trimmed V and J ends, which lost 4 bases and 4 bases, there was a span of 14 bases. This CDR3 comprises 14 residues. Per the germline V gene, CDR1 is SGHVS and CDR2 is FQNEAQ. DNA for the CDR3: TGTGCCAGCAGCTACCGAAGCACCGTGTACGAGCAGTACTTC. It codes for CASSYRSTVYEQYF.

The table lists this clonotype with many counts. The CDR3 region has the DNA TGCGCCAGCAGCCCCCGGGACCAGACAACTGAAGCTTTCTTT. Translating it yields CASSPRDQTTEAFF. V usage is TRBV5-1 and J usage is TRBJ1-1, with TRBD1 as a possible D gene (5 bases). This CDR3 has 14 residues. The germline V gene has CDR1 SGHRS and CDR2 YFSETQ. V shed 4 bases and J shed 5 bases, with 15 bases lying between them.

This clonotype has more than one count but fewer than ten. Mismatch with germline at one junction end may stem from a read error. V is TRBV7-7 and J is TRBJ2-3; 7 bases map to TRBD2. The length of the CDR3 is 13 residues. CDR1 and CDR2 (germline): SSHAT, FNYEAQ (reference sequence). Here the CDR3 reads CASSLGLDNTQYF. CDR3 DNA sequence: TGTGCTAGCAGCTTAGGACTAGACAATACGCAGTATTTT.

This clonotype occurred a few times. The chain links TRBV29-1 to TRBJ2-3; a possible D gene is TRBD1 (6 bases). There are 16 residues in the CDR3. Per germline, CDR1 SQVTM and CDR2 ANQGSEA. Trimming took 8 bases from V and 5 from J, leaving 26 bases between them. CDR3 residues: CSHTNRDNPRRDTQYF. The CDR3 region has the DNA TGCAGCCATACCAACCGGGACAACCCGCGGAGAGATACGCAGTATTTT.

The V call is TRBV5-4, the J call TRBJ2-5, with a tentative D call TRBD1 (5 bases). The CDR3 extends over 15 amino acids. The V end lost 1 base, the J end lost 0 bases, and 10 bases lay between the germline ends. Germline V gene data show CDR1 as SGHNT and CDR2 as YYREEE (reference sequence). The CDR3 protein is CASSLWQGDQETQYF. The CDR3 nucleotides are TGTGCCAGCAGCTTGTGGCAGGGCGACCAAGAGACCCAGTACTTC.

This clonotype came up many times. The chain carries TRBV15 and TRBJ1-2, with no clear D. The CDR3 consists of 14 residues. Germline loops: CDR1 LNHNV, CDR2 YYDKDF (reference sequence). Trimming pared 0 bases from V and 4 bases from J, leaving 9 bases between. The CDR3: CATSRESAIYGYTF. The CDR3 DNA sequence: TGTGCCACCAGCAGAGAGTCAGCTATCTATGGCTACACCTTC.

The table lists this clonotype with many counts. This chain uses TRBV7-2 with TRBJ1-5, with D unclear. CDR1 SGHTA and CDR2 FQGNSA come from the germline V gene. This CDR3 has 14 residues. The V and J ends lost 2 bases and 4 bases respectively, with 9 bases between them. CDR3 loop: CASSLRSTNQPQHF. The DNA of the CDR3 is TGTGCCAGCAGCTTACGGTCTACAAATCAGCCCCAGCATTTT.

V is TRBV28 and J is TRBJ2-7; D ambiguous. The CDR3 loop spans 13 amino acids. Looked up from germline, CDR1 is MDHEN and CDR2 is SYDVKM. The V end was cut by 5 bases, the J end by 0 bases, with 8 bases between. The CDR3 is CASSPVVSYEQYF. CDR3 nucleotides: TGTGCCAGCAGTCCAGTAGTCTCCTACGAGCAGTACTTC.

This clonotype came up a few times. V and J are TRBV29-1 and TRBJ2-1; no reliable D call. This CDR3 contains 15 residues. Germline V gene data show CDR1 as SQVTM and CDR2 as ANQGSEA. Trimming removed 1 base at V and 0 bases at J, with 10 bases between. The CDR3 region is CSVEGTASSYNEQFF. The CDR3 DNA sequence: TGCAGCGTTGAAGGAACGGCGAGCTCCTACAATGAGCAGTTCTTC.

This clonotype has ten or more counts. Here the CDR3 DNA reads TGTGCCAGCACCCCCGGGGGGGTCCGATCACCCCTCCACTTT. Translation: CASTPGGVRSPLHF. The chain carries TRBV25-1 and TRBJ1-6; tentative D call: TRBD1 (5 bases). Germline V lookup: CDR1 MGHDK, CDR2 SYGVNS. This CDR3 is 14 amino acids long. V was clipped by 7 bases and J by 10 bases, with 17 bases between them.

V is TRBV15 and J is TRBJ2-1; D gene unclear. Germline V gene sequence: CDR1 LNHNV, CDR2 YYDKDF (reference sequence). The CDR3 loop spans 15 amino acids. V shed 0 bases and J shed 7 bases, with 13 bases lying between them. CDR3 protein: CATSRDPRSWNEQFF. The CDR3 DNA reads as TGTGCCACCAGCAGAGATCCACGATCGTGGAATGAGCAGTTCTTC.